One and the same sample provided the 2 T cell receptor beta chains below, sequenced in a study of blood T cells in healthy people across ages. Sample-barcoded 5' priming and a J-beta primer mix drove a second PCR of roughly 6 to 12 cycles. TCRdb fed the 5' RACE reads into MiXCR, producing one record per CDR3 protein. This sample has roughly 1,700,000 distinct CDR3 sequences, with 25% to 30% found just once. Sequenced sample: blood. Receptors originate from a woman younger than 45 in good health.

Concerning this clonotype: At one of its ends the junction is not consistent with the germline gene, which may arise from a read error. The V and J genes are TRBV4-3 and TRBJ2-7; D possibly corresponds to TRBD2 (6 bases). Germline-derived CDR1 and CDR2 are LGHNA and YSLEER. The CDR3 extends over 15 amino acids. CDR3 nucleotide sequence: TGCGTCAGCAGCCAAGTGGACGCTGGGACTTACGAGCAGTACTTC. It specifies CVSSQVDAGTYEQYF.

Details on this clonotype: Because it lacks the conserved phenylalanine or tryptophan at the end, this CDR3 is likely a read error. The rearrangement uses TRBV12-3 or TRBV12-4 and TRBJ2-5; TRBD2 matches at 9 bases. CDR3 size: 13 residues. J was trimmed by 5 bases and V by 6 bases; bases with no gene match: 4. DNA for the CDR3: TGTGCCAGCAGAGGGACTAGCCGGGAGACCCAGTACTTA. Protein sequence: CASRGTSRETQYL.